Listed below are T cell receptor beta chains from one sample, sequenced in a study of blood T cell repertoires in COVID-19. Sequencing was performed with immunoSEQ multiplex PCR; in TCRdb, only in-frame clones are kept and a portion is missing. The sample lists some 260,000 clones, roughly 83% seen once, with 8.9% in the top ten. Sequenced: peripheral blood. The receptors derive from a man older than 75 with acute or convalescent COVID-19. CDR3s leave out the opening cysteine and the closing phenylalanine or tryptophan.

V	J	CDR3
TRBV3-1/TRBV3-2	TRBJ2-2	ASSRYTETGELF
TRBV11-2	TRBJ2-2	ASSLGAGANTGELF
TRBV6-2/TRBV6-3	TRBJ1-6	ASSYSAPAGNSPLH
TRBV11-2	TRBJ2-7	ASSLRTGGPYEQY
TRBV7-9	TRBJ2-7	ASTRTDLYEQY
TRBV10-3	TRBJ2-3	AISSGTGLTDTQY
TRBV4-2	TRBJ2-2	ASSRTENTGELF
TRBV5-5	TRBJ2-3	ASSSLAGVDTQY
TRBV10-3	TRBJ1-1	AISLGGNTEAF
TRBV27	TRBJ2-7	ASKTTGSYEQY
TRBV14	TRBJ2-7	ASSQMAAYEQY
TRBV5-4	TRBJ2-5	ASSLDSQETQY
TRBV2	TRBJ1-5	ASSVAGHNQPQH
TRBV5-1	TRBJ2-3	ASSPGAGQGEY
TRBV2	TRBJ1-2	ASRGDRGNYGYT
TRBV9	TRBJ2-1	ASGTSGSKNEQF
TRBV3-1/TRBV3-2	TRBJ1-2	ASSSTTGANYGYT
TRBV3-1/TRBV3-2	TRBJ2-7	ASSSTYEQY
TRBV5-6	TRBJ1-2	ASSWDRSYGYT
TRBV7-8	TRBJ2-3	ASRDGRLAGTDTQY
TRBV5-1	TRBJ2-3	ASMRGGSTDTQY
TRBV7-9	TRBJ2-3	ASQLTDTQY
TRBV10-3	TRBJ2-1	ATQVPPYNEQF
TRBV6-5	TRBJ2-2	ASTLENTGELF
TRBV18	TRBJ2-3	ASSPGLENTQY
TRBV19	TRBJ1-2	ASSHRQMHYGYT
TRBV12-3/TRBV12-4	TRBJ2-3	ASSLGQTDTQY
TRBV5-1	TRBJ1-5	ASSPGRGGQPQH
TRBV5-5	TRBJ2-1	ASSATPQGTYNEQF
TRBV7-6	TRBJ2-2	ASSSGQPNTGELF
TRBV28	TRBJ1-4	ASGANEKLF
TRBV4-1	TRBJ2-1	ASSQLDGGLVNEQF
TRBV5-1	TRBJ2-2	ASSLVAGGAGELF
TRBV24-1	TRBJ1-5	ATSDPRDRDSNQPQH
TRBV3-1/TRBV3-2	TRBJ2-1	ASSQDADRVYNEQF
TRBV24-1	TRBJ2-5	ATSDLDRQETQY
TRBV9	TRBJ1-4	ASSVYHGTGDEKLF
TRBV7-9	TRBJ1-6	ASSPQGQRNSPLH
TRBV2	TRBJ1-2	ASSVWRGSYT
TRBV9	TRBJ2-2	ASSASGQIVGELF
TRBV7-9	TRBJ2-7	ASSSGDSYEQY
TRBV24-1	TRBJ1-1	ATSESGGGNTEAF
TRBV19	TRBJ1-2	ASSGTGEANYGYT
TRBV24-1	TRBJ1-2	ATSPGQGNGYT
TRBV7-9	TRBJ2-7	AGRDSESYEQY
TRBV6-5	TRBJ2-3	ASAPGLAATDTQY
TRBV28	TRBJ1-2	ASSLRWGDYGYT
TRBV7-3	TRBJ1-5	ASSYPPGQGSNQPQH
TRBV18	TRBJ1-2	ASSPGQMNYGYT
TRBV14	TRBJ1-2	ASSRLPRAAGYGYT
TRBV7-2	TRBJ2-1	ASSLGTGHLFEQF
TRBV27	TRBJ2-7	ASSLGGAGAQY
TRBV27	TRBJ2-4	ASSFRRGGSIQY
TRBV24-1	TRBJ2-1	ATSRGNEQF
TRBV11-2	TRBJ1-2	ASRRTRGRESGYT
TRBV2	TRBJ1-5	ASLGRTGSNQPQH
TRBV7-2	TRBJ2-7	ASSLGFAVSYEQY
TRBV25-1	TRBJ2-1	ASTLDSPRVHEQF
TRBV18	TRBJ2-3	ASSPFSGVDDTQY
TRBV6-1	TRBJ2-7	ASSDPGQGAIYRY